Here is one T cell receptor (beta chain) with its context. Its cognate antigen is unknown. This record comes from a study of cytomegalovirus exposure and HLA in healthy donors. Findings of the study overall: As a later analysis showed, several of the most significant clusters appeared to be linked to common viral pathogens.

The donors comprised healthy bone marrow donors. The germline V gene has CDR1 MNHEY and CDR2 SVGAGI. The V gene end was trimmed by 3 bases and the J gene end by 5 bases; junction bases not matched to a gene: 8. The CDR3 totals 16 residues. PCR was performed using 60 Vbeta and 13 Jbeta primers. TCRdb's table, derived via immunoSEQ multiplex PCR, lists solely in-frame clones and lacks some. The sample features around 52,000 clones, with 20% to 30% in its top ten. The material sequenced was PBMCs. The J gene is TRBJ2-5, the V gene TRBV6-5; 11 bases line up with TRBD1. The sequence came from a man in his forties or fifties in good health and CMV-seropositive. CDR3 DNA: TGTGCCAGCAGTTATTTTGGACAGGGGGCTTGGGAGACCCAGTACTTC. It codes for CASSYFGQGAWETQYF.